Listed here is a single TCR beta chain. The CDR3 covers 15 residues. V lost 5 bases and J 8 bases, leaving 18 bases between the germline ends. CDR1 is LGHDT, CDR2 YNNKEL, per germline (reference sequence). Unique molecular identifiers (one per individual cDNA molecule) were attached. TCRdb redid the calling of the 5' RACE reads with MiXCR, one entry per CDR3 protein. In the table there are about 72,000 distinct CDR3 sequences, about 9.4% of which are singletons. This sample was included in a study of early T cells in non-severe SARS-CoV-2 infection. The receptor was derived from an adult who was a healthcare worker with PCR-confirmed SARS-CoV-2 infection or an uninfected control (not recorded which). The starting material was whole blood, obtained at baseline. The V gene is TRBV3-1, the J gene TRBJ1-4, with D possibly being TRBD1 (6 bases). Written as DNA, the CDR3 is TGTGCCAGCAGCTATACCGGGACAAACGGAGAAAAACTGTTTTTT. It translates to CASSYTGTNGEKLFF.